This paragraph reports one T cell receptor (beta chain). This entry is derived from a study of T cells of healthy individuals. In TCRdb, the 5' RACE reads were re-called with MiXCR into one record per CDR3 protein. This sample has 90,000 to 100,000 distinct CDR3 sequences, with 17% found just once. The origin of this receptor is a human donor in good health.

CDR3 bases: TGTGCCAGCAGTTACTCGAGCGGGGTCGGGGATCAGCCCCAGCATTTT. Residues: CASSYSSGVGDQPQHF. The rearrangement uses TRBV6-2 or TRBV6-3 and TRBJ1-5; D is unresolved. The CDR3 totals 16 residues. Germline V CDR1 and CDR2: MNHEY, SVGEGT. Trimming removed 0 bases at V and 5 bases at J, with 14 bases between.